These 16 T cell receptor beta chains were all obtained from the same sample, sequenced in a study of Tregs in tolerant kidney transplant recipients. Produced via immunoSEQ multiplex PCR; TCRdb's table is partial and in-frame only. The data contain some 250,000 clones, 65% to 85% of them singletons. Material for sequencing was CD4+ T cells from blood. Source of these receptors: a human donor in good health.

The table lists this clone with a few counts. This chain connects TRBV19 to TRBJ1-1; 9 bases match TRBD1. The CDR3 runs 14 residues. The germline V gene encodes CDR1 LNHDA and CDR2 SQIVND (reference sequence). Trimming at V came to 4 bases and at J to 12 bases, leaving 12 bases not matched to a gene. CDR3 in DNA: TGTGCCAGTAGTACCGCAGTCGGACAGGGGAAATCTTTCTTT. This encodes CASSTAVGQGKSFF.

The V call is TRBV27, the J call TRBJ1-5, with 7 bases lining up with TRBD1. Germline V gene lookup returns CDR1 MNHEY and CDR2 SMNVEV (reference sequence). J gave up 1 base and V 2 bases, and 17 bases lay outside the gene matches. CDR3 size: 20 residues. The chain's CDR3 is CASSLRPDRPGGISNQPQHF. The CDR3 DNA reads as TGTGCCAGCAGTTTAAGGCCGGACAGGCCCGGGGGCATAAGCAATCAGCCCCAGCATTTT.

V is TRBV14 and J is TRBJ2-6; D is unresolved. CDR1 and CDR2 (germline): SGHDN, FVKESK. The ends were cut back, 5 bases at V and 2 bases at J, with 7 bases in the middle. The CDR3 covers 14 residues. In DNA form, the CDR3 reads TGTGCCAGCAGCTCCATTGCTGGGGCCAACGTCCTGACTTTC. Translation gives CASSSIAGANVLTF.

The chain links TRBV18 to TRBJ2-3, with D unclear. This CDR3 is 14 amino acids long. V lost 3 bases, J lost 4 bases, and 11 bases lay in between. Per germline, CDR1 KGHSH and CDR2 LQKENI. CDR3 protein: CASSPRIGADTQYF. The CDR3 nucleotides are TGTGCCAGCTCACCGCGCATCGGAGCAGATACGCAGTATTTT.

This clone was picked up a small number of times. The chain joins TRBV5-1 to TRBJ1-3; 7 bases map to TRBD1. Germline CDR1 and CDR2: SGHRS and YFSETQ. Trimming removed 4 bases from V and 7 bases from J; junction bases left unmatched: 11. CDR3 length: 15 amino acids. The CDR3 region is CASSTGTAAANTIYF. The CDR3 nucleotides are TGCGCCAGCAGCACCGGGACAGCGGCTGCCAACACCATATATTTT.

The chain combines TRBV6-6 with TRBJ2-1; 7 nucleotides line up with TRBD1. Looked up from germline, CDR1 is MNHNY and CDR2 is SVGAGI (reference sequence). With V trimmed by 5 bases and J by 6 bases, 10 bases remained unmatched. This CDR3 has 15 amino acids. The CDR3 DNA reads TGTGCCAGCAGTCGCCTGACAGGGATGGGCAATGAGCAGTTCTTC. This sequence encodes CASSRLTGMGNEQFF.

The V call is TRBV6-5, the J call TRBJ2-5; D gene ambiguous. Germline V gene sequence: CDR1 MNHEY, CDR2 SVGAGI. The V and J ends lost 6 bases and 2 bases respectively, with 13 bases between them. CDR3 length equals 14 residues. This CDR3 is CASSVGRSQETQYF. CDR3 nucleotides: TGTGCCAGCAGCGTCGGACGGAGTCAAGAGACCCAGTACTTC.

V usage is TRBV6-1 and J usage is TRBJ2-7; possibly TRBD2 for D (7 bases). Deletions cut 8 bases from V and 5 bases from J, with 22 bases between. Germline V gives CDR1 MNHNS, CDR2 SASEGT. This CDR3 has 15 amino acids. The CDR3: CASHYRGARGNEQYF. CDR3 DNA sequence: TGTGCCAGCCACTACCGGGGGGCCCGGGGTAACGAGCAGTACTTC.

The chain combines TRBV10-3 with TRBJ1-5; D is unresolved. Germline values: CDR1 ENHRY, CDR2 SYGVKD. The CDR3 covers 13 residues. Trimming cost V 3 bases and J 5 bases, with 8 bases left between them. The CDR3 region has the DNA TGTGCCATCAGTGAAAGGGTTGATCAGCCCCAGCATTTT. Its protein product is CAISERVDQPQHF.

V usage is TRBV6-5 and J usage is TRBJ2-2, with 13 bases lining up with TRBD2. V dropped 4 bases and J dropped 6; count of bases not matched to a gene: 5. Germline V gene data show CDR1 as MNHEY and CDR2 as SVGAGI. The length of the CDR3 is 16 residues. The CDR3 coding sequence is TGTGCCAGCAGTTCCCGGACTAGCGGGAGCGCCGGGGAGCTGTTTTTT. Translated, it gives CASSSRTSGSAGELFF.

This chain connects TRBV7-6 to TRBJ2-6; maybe TRBD1 (6 bases). The CDR3 loop spans 17 amino acids. Trimming removed 5 bases from V and 3 bases from J, with 17 bases in between. The germline V gene encodes CDR1 SGHVS and CDR2 FNYEAQ. CDR3 DNA sequence: TGTGCCAGCAGCCCACATCCTACAGGGAATGGGGCCAACGTCCTGACTTTC. Its protein is CASSPHPTGNGANVLTF.

This clone is a singleton in its sample. The chain joins TRBV27 to TRBJ2-5, with 10 bases that match TRBD2. This CDR3 has 18 residues. The V gene end was trimmed by 1 base and the J gene end by 4 bases; junction bases not matched to a gene: 12. Per the germline V gene, CDR1 is MNHEY and CDR2 is SMNVEV (reference sequence). CDR3 DNA sequence: TGTGCCAGCAGTTTATTTGGGATAGTAGCGGGGGGTGGAGAGACCCAGTACTTC. Its translation: CASSLFGIVAGGGETQYF.

This clone was seen only a few times. The chain carries TRBV6-5 and TRBJ1-3; tentative D call: TRBD1 (5 bases). In germline, CDR1 is MNHEY, CDR2 SVGAGI. This CDR3 has 14 amino acids. Trimming removed 4 bases at V and 0 bases at J, with 7 bases between. CDR3 loop: CASSSTGSGNTIYF. CDR3 coding DNA: TGTGCCAGCAGTTCCACAGGCTCTGGAAACACCATATATTTT.

This rearrangement joins TRBV19 to TRBJ2-5, with 9 bases matching TRBD1. Losses at the gene ends were 4 bases for V and 1 base for J; bases not matched to a gene: 4. From germline, CDR1 is LNHDA and CDR2 SQIVND (reference sequence). CDR3 size: 15 residues. The CDR3 DNA reads as TGTGCCAGTAGTACGGGACAGGGAGCCCAAGAGACCCAGTACTTC. Amino acid sequence: CASSTGQGAQETQYF.

This clone was counted a single time. V gene TRBV5-1 combines with J gene TRBJ2-7, with 10 bases identical to TRBD1. Germline V gives CDR1 SGHRS, CDR2 YFSETQ. Trimming cost V 0 bases and J 1 base; bases outside gene matches: 1. CDR3 length: 15 amino acids. This CDR3 reads CASSLGQGASYEQYF. CDR3 in DNA: TGCGCCAGCAGCTTGGGACAGGGGGCATCCTACGAGCAGTACTTC. Full variable domain (remainder filled in from reference TRBV5-1 and TRBJ2-7): KAGVTQTPRYLIKTRGQQVTLSCSPISGHRSVSWYQQTPGQGLQFLFEYFSETQRNKGNFPGRFSGRQFSNSRSEMNVSTLELGDSALYLCASSLGQGASYEQYFGPGTRLTVT.

The rearrangement joins TRBV6-5 to TRBJ2-2, with D perhaps matching TRBD1 (5 bases). This CDR3 has 14 residues. The V end lost 8 bases, the J end lost 7 bases, and 17 bases lay between the germline ends. Germline V gene data show CDR1 as MNHEY and CDR2 as SVGAGI. The DNA for the CDR3 is TGTGCCAGCTGGGCCAGGGAAATTAGCGGGGAGCTGTTTTTT. Its protein is CASWAREISGELFF.